This T cell receptor beta chain was observed in a study of shared clonotypes between healthy human individuals. Repertoires were generated with immunoSEQ multiplex PCR, while TCRdb's copy carries only in-frame clones and drops some. The table shows roughly 2.2 million clones, with just over 90% occurring only once. The V and J ends lost 7 bases and 1 base respectively, with 17 bases between them. CDR3 length: 15 amino acids. In germline, CDR1 is LGHNT, CDR2 FRNRAP. The receptor comes from a man younger than 30 in good health. Some clones in this sample may be carry-over from other donors' samples. The genes are TRBV12-5 and TRBJ2-7; the D gene is possibly TRBD1 (7 bases). Sequencing was carried out using naive CD4+ T cells from PBMCs. Subset in this sample: CD45RA+ positively selected. The CDR3 coding sequence is TGTGCTAGTGCCCGGGAGACAGGGACTTCCTACGAGCAGTACTTC. It specifies CASARETGTSYEQYF.